Shown below are 31 T cell receptor beta chains from a single sample sequenced in a study of siplizumab effects on memory and regulatory T cells. The method was immunoSEQ multiplex PCR; TCRdb's version includes in-frame clones alone and lacks a portion of them. The sample has approximately 94,000 clones, over 85% seen once. The sequencing sample was made of CD8+ T cells sorted from blood. The receptors were sampled from a human donor in good health.

V usage is TRBV7-9 and J usage is TRBJ2-1, with a weak D call TRBD2 (6 bases). The CDR3 is 14 residues long. V was pared by 7 bases and J by 8 bases, with 18 bases between. Germline V gene lookup returns CDR1 SEHNR and CDR2 FQNEAQ (reference sequence). CDR3: CASTGGLTGDEQFF. The CDR3 region has the DNA TGTGCCAGCACCGGAGGGCTGACGGGCGATGAGCAGTTCTTC. The complete variable domain, with remaining parts taken from reference TRBV7-9 and TRBJ2-1, reads DTGVSQNPRHKITKRGQNVTFRCDPISEHNRLYWYRQTLGQGPEFLTYFQNEAQLEKSRLLSDRFSAERPKGSFSTLEIQRTEQGDSAMYLCASTGGLTGDEQFFGPGTRLTVL.

The chain is built from TRBV19 and TRBJ2-7; tentative D call: TRBD1 (5 bases). The CDR3 spans 13 residues. The V and J ends lost 6 bases and 3 bases respectively, with 12 bases between them. The V gene's germline CDR1 is LNHDA and CDR2 SQIVND (reference sequence). This chain's CDR3 is CASRNRQSYEQYF. As DNA, the CDR3 is TGTGCCAGTAGAAACAGACAGAGCTACGAGCAGTACTTC.

The chain uses TRBV5-1 and TRBJ1-1; 8 bases align to TRBD1. The V gene end was trimmed by 4 bases and the J gene end by 5 bases; junction bases not matched to a gene: 7. CDR1 SGHRS and CDR2 YFSETQ come from the germline V gene. The CDR3 is 14 residues long. The CDR3 protein is CASSPGQGGTEAFF. The CDR3 nucleotides are TGCGCCAGCAGCCCAGGACAGGGTGGAACTGAAGCTTTCTTT.

This chain links TRBV6-5 with TRBJ2-7; the match to TRBD1 covers 11 bases. V trimming: 4 bases; J trimming: 4 bases; junction bases outside the gene matches: 9. Germline V lookup: CDR1 MNHEY, CDR2 SVGAGI. This CDR3 has 16 amino acids. The CDR3 sequence is CASSSSDRGRSYEQYF. In DNA form, the CDR3 reads TGTGCCAGCAGTTCCTCGGACAGGGGGCGAAGTTACGAGCAGTACTTC.

The chain is built from TRBV4-3 and TRBJ2-7, with D perhaps matching TRBD1 (5 bases). Trimming took off 0 bases at V and 3 bases at J, with 12 bases between the two ends. CDR1 and CDR2 (germline): LGHNA, YSLEER. CDR3 length equals 15 residues. The CDR3 nucleotides are TGCGCCAGCAGCCAAGATGGGCAGGGTTACTACGAGCAGTACTTC. Translating it yields CASSQDGQGYYEQYF.

The chain joins TRBV6-5 to TRBJ1-5, with a possible D match to TRBD1 (6 bases). With 2 bases removed from V and 2 bases from J, the gap between germline ends came to 13 bases. This CDR3 contains 16 residues. The germline V gene has CDR1 MNHEY and CDR2 SVGAGI. CDR3 loop: CASSYPTGFGNQPQHF. The CDR3 region has the DNA TGTGCCAGCAGTTACCCCACAGGGTTCGGCAATCAGCCCCAGCATTTT.

This clone was counted a single time. This chain uses TRBV6-5 with TRBJ2-3; D unresolved. The CDR3 is made up of 14 amino acids. The germline V and J ends were trimmed by 6 bases and 3 bases, with 13 bases remaining between them. Per the germline V gene, CDR1 is MNHEY and CDR2 is SVGAGI. CDR3 protein: CASSWGTGTDTQYF. The CDR3 nucleotides read TGTGCCAGCAGCTGGGGAACTGGGACAGATACGCAGTATTTT.

V and J are TRBV19 and TRBJ2-7; no firm D call. The CDR3 sequence is 14 residues long. CDR1 and CDR2 (germline): LNHDA, SQIVND (reference sequence). Trimming took 3 bases from V and 7 from J, leaving 16 bases between them. CDR3 in DNA: TGTGCCAGTAGTATCGTAGGGTCCGCGATTGAGCAGTACTTC. Encoded protein: CASSIVGSAIEQYF.

The rearrangement links TRBV9 to TRBJ1-1; TRBD1 might be the D (6 bases). Germline assignment: CDR1 SGDLS and CDR2 YYNGEE. This CDR3 is 14 amino acids long. V was clipped by 2 bases and J by 2 bases, with 10 bases between them. The CDR3, as DNA: TGTGCCAGCAGCGTTTCAGGGGTCAACACTGAAGCTTTCTTT. It translates to CASSVSGVNTEAFF.

The rearrangement joins TRBV6-5 to TRBJ2-1; TRBD1 matches 7 bases. The CDR3 is 15 residues long. CDR1 and CDR2 (germline): MNHEY, SVGAGI. Trimming took 0 bases from V and 2 from J; bases not matched to a gene: 1. For the CDR3, the DNA is TGTGCCAGCAGTTACTCCGGGACAGCCTACAATGAGCAGTTCTTC. This encodes CASSYSGTAYNEQFF.

The J gene is TRBJ2-3, the V gene TRBV9, with 15 bases fitting TRBD2. V dropped 8 bases and J dropped 3; count of bases not matched to a gene: 10. The length of the CDR3 is 17 residues. The germline CDR1 and CDR2 sequences are SGDLS and YYNGEE. The CDR3 reads CARPRTSGGAGTDTQYF. CDR3 coding DNA: TGTGCCAGACCGAGGACTAGCGGGGGGGCTGGGACAGATACGCAGTATTTT.

This chain connects TRBV10-1 to TRBJ2-7; 7 bases agree with TRBD1. Losses at the gene ends were 6 bases for V and 0 bases for J; bases not matched to a gene: 8. The CDR3 has 15 amino acids. Germline V gives CDR1 WNHNN, CDR2 SYGVQD (reference sequence). The CDR3 protein is CASRADRFSSYEQYF. Here the CDR3 DNA reads TGCGCCAGCAGAGCGGACAGGTTCAGCTCCTACGAGCAGTACTTC.

The rearrangement links TRBV7-6 to TRBJ2-1, with 7 bases aligning to TRBD1. The V gene's germline CDR1 is SGHVS and CDR2 FNYEAQ. CDR3 length: 15 residues. With V trimmed by 5 bases and J by 7 bases, 11 bases remained unmatched. The CDR3 DNA reads TGTGCCAGCAGCCCCGTGAACAGGGGTTTGAATGAGCAGTTCTTC. It translates to CASSPVNRGLNEQFF.

The J gene is TRBJ2-1, the V gene TRBV11-2; D unclear. This CDR3 spans 16 amino acids. Germline CDR1 and CDR2: SGHAT and FQNNGV. Trimming shortened V by 6 bases and J by 0 bases, and 15 bases separated the two germline ends. CDR3 residues: CASRGWSGSSYNEQFF. CDR3 coding DNA: TGTGCCAGCAGGGGGTGGTCCGGTAGCTCCTACAATGAGCAGTTCTTC.

The J gene is TRBJ2-7, the V gene TRBV2; 10 bases fit TRBD2. The CDR3 is made up of 14 amino acids. Germline lookup yields CDR1 SNHLY and CDR2 FYNNEI. V dropped 2 bases and J dropped 2; count of bases not matched to a gene: 0. The CDR3 DNA reads TGTGCCAGCAGTGAAACTAGCGGGGCCTACGAGCAGTACTTC. Translation: CASSETSGAYEQYF. Drawing the rest from reference TRBV2 and TRBJ2-7, the complete variable domain is EPEVTQTPSHQVTQMGQEVILRCVPISNHLYFYWYRQILGQKVEFLVSFYNNEISEKSEIFDDQFSVERPDGSNFTLKIRSTKLEDSAMYFCASSETSGAYEQYFGPGTRLTVT.

This chain joins TRBV5-6 and TRBJ2-2; D might be TRBD1 or TRBD2, each matching 5 bases. The V and J ends lost 3 bases and 2 bases respectively, with 5 bases between them. Germline lookup yields CDR1 SGHDT and CDR2 YYEEEE. This CDR3 has 13 residues. This chain's CDR3 is CASSWDNTGELFF. CDR3 bases: TGTGCCAGCAGCTGGGACAACACCGGGGAGCTGTTTTTT. The variable domain in full, completed from reference TRBV5-6 and TRBJ2-2, reads DAGVTQSPTHLIKTRGQQVTLRCSPKSGHDTVSWYQQALGQGPQFIFQYYEEEERQRGNFPDRFSGHQFPNYSSELNVNALLLGDSALYLCASSWDNTGELFFGEGSRLTVL.

The genes are TRBV6-5 and TRBJ1-3, with no clear D. V lost 5 bases and J lost 8, with 13 bases in between. Germline V gives CDR1 MNHEY, CDR2 SVGAGI. The CDR3 is made up of 13 amino acids. The CDR3 DNA sequence: TGTGCCAGCAGTCGTGGCCAGACGGACACCATATATTTT. This codes for CASSRGQTDTIYF.

The gene calls are TRBV5-1 and TRBJ2-1; D is possibly TRBD2 (6 bases). This CDR3 has 14 amino acids. Trimming removed 7 bases from V and 3 bases from J, with 14 bases in between. From germline, CDR1 is SGHRS and CDR2 YFSETQ. The CDR3 region is CASSPEGFYNEQFF. As DNA, the CDR3 is TGCGCCAGCTCCCCGGAGGGGTTCTACAATGAGCAGTTCTTC.

The chain uses TRBV19 and TRBJ1-2; tentatively, D is TRBD1 (6 bases). Germline CDR1 reads LNHDA; CDR2 reads SQIVND (reference sequence). The germline V and J ends were trimmed by 2 bases and 6 bases, with 13 bases remaining between them. The CDR3 has 14 amino acids. The CDR3 sequence is CASSIISGVDGYTF. DNA for the CDR3: TGTGCCAGTAGTATAATTTCAGGGGTAGATGGCTACACCTTC.

The gene calls are TRBV4-1 and TRBJ1-1, with 7 bases identical to TRBD1. In germline, CDR1 is MGHRA, CDR2 YSYEKL. The ends lost 4 bases at V and 4 bases at J; junction bases unmatched: 9. The CDR3 covers 15 residues. The CDR3 loop is CASSRLGTAGTEAFF. DNA of the CDR3: TGCGCCAGCAGCCGTCTTGGGACAGCAGGCACTGAAGCTTTCTTT.

The J gene is TRBJ2-3, the V gene TRBV13; D remains unclear. The CDR3 loop spans 17 amino acids. The V end lost 5 bases, the J end lost 0 bases, and 18 bases lay between the germline ends. CDR1 is PRHDT and CDR2 is FYEKMQ in the germline V gene (reference sequence). CDR3 DNA: TGTGCCAGCAGCCCATGTCCTAAAGTGTCTAGCACAGATACGCAGTATTTT. Encoded protein: CASSPCPKVSSTDTQYF. Based on the CDR3 plus reference TRBV13 and TRBJ2-3, the full variable domain is AAGVIQSPRHLIKEKRETATLKCYPIPRHDTVYWYQQGPGQDPQFLISFYEKMQSDKGSIPDRFSAQQFSDYHSELNMSSLELGDSALYFCASSPCPKVSSTDTQYFGPGTRLTVL.

The gene calls are TRBV4-1 and TRBJ2-5; the match to TRBD2 covers 11 bases. Germline V CDR1 and CDR2: MGHRA, YSYEKL. CDR3 length: 16 residues. Trimming at V came to 3 bases and at J to 0 bases, leaving 3 bases not matched to a gene. Here the CDR3 DNA reads TGCGCCAGCAGCCACCCTAGCGGGGGGTACCAAGAGACCCAGTACTTC. Protein: CASSHPSGGYQETQYF.

J is TRBJ2-2 and V is TRBV15, with 9 bases lining up with TRBD2. This CDR3 region has 17 residues. The junction had 7 bases not matched to a gene; V was cut back by 0 bases and J by 5 bases. Germline V gene sequence: CDR1 LNHNV, CDR2 YYDKDF (reference sequence). The CDR3 loop reads CATSRDRLAGWTGELFF. In DNA form, the CDR3 reads TGTGCCACCAGCAGAGATCGTCTAGCGGGATGGACCGGGGAGCTGTTTTTT.

This clone was counted a single time. V gene TRBV19 combines with J gene TRBJ2-7; D gene uncertain. This CDR3 has 14 amino acids. Germline CDR1 is LNHDA and CDR2 is SQIVND (reference sequence). Between the trimmed V and J ends, which lost 3 bases and 0 bases, there was a span of 9 bases. The CDR3 coding sequence is TGTGCCAGTAGTATGGTATTGAGCTCCTACGAGCAGTACTTC. Protein product: CASSMVLSSYEQYF. The variable domain in full, with the rest retrieved from reference TRBV19 and TRBJ2-7, is DGGITQSPKYLFRKEGQNVTLSCEQNLNHDAMYWYRQDPGQGLRLIYYSQIVNDFQKGDIAEGYSVSREKKESFPLTVTSAQKNPTAFYLCASSMVLSSYEQYFGPGTRLTVT.

This clone was detected once. The V call is TRBV5-1, the J call TRBJ1-2; D not certain. The germline CDR1 and CDR2 sequences are SGHRS and YFSETQ. Deletions cut 2 bases from V and 7 bases from J, with 12 bases between. The CDR3 runs to 13 residues. In nucleotides, the CDR3 is TGCGCCAGCAGCTTAAACCGTTTAGCTGGCTACACCTTC. It encodes CASSLNRLAGYTF. The variable domain in full, completed from reference TRBV5-1 and TRBJ1-2, reads KAGVTQTPRYLIKTRGQQVTLSCSPISGHRSVSWYQQTPGQGLQFLFEYFSETQRNKGNFPGRFSGRQFSNSRSEMNVSTLELGDSALYLCASSLNRLAGYTFGSGTRLTVV.

V and J are TRBV6-1 and TRBJ2-5; D is unclear. CDR1 and CDR2 from the germline V gene are MNHNS and SASEGT. V was cut by 2 bases and J by 1 base, with 14 bases left in between. CDR3 length equals 16 residues. The CDR3 coding sequence is TGTGCCAGCAGTGAAATGGCTGAAGGGCGCCAAGAGACCCAGTACTTC. Translation: CASSEMAEGRQETQYF.

The chain combines TRBV9 with TRBJ2-3; D uncertain. Trimming took off 1 base at V and 0 bases at J, with 3 bases between the two ends. The CDR3 has 13 residues. The germline V gene encodes CDR1 SGDLS and CDR2 YYNGEE. The chain's CDR3 is CASSVTSTDTQYF. In DNA form, the CDR3 reads TGTGCCAGCAGCGTAACCAGCACAGATACGCAGTATTTT.

The chain recombines TRBV4-1 with TRBJ2-1; 9 bases are shared with TRBD2. This CDR3 is built from 17 residues. CDR1 is MGHRA and CDR2 is YSYEKL in the germline V gene. Trimming cost V 0 bases and J 3 bases; bases outside gene matches: 6. In nucleotides, the CDR3 is TGCGCCAGCAGCCAAGAAGGGCTAGCGGGACTCTACAATGAGCAGTTCTTC. Translation gives CASSQEGLAGLYNEQFF.

This clone was observed once. V is TRBV11-2 and J is TRBJ2-3; D not certain. Germline lookup yields CDR1 SGHAT and CDR2 FQNNGV. The CDR3 has 15 residues. V shed 2 bases and J shed 4 bases, with 13 bases lying between them. This CDR3 reads CASSLHHRAADTQYF. The DNA for the CDR3 is TGTGCCAGCAGCTTACACCACAGAGCTGCAGATACGCAGTATTTT.

The rearrangement uses TRBV19 and TRBJ1-1; D possibly corresponds to TRBD1 (5 bases). The CDR3 has 12 residues. Germline CDR1 LNHDA, CDR2 SQIVND (reference sequence). Trimming pared 3 bases from V and 9 bases from J, leaving 11 bases between. The CDR3 DNA reads TGTGCCAGTAGTATTCCAGGGATGCAAGCTTTCTTT. This gives the protein CASSIPGMQAFF.

This CDR3 is CASSSQVAGEGSTDTQYF. Here the CDR3 DNA reads TGTGCCAGCAGCTCCCAGGTAGCGGGAGAAGGGAGCACAGATACGCAGTATTTT. V is TRBV7-9 and J is TRBJ2-3; 9 nucleotides agree with TRBD2. Per the germline V gene, CDR1 is SEHNR and CDR2 is FQNEAQ (reference sequence). The V gene end was trimmed by 4 bases and the J gene end by 0 bases; junction bases not matched to a gene: 11. There are 18 residues in the CDR3. The complete variable domain, with remaining parts taken from reference TRBV7-9 and TRBJ2-3, reads DTGVSQNPRHKITKRGQNVTFRCDPISEHNRLYWYRQTLGQGPEFLTYFQNEAQLEKSRLLSDRFSAERPKGSFSTLEIQRTEQGDSAMYLCASSSQVAGEGSTDTQYFGPGTRLTVL.